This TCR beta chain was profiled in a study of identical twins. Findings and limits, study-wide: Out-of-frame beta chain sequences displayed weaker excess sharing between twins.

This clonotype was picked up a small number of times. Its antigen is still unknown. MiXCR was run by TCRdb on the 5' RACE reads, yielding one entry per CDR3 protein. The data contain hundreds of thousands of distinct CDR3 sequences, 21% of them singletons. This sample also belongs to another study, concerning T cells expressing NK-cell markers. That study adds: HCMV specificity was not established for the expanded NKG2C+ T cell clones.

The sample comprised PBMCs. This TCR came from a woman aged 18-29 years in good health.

CDR3 DNA sequence: TGTGCCAGCAGCCCAGGACTAGGTAGCTCCTACGAGCAGTACTTC. Amino acid sequence: CASSPGLGSSYEQYF. The rearrangement links TRBV7-2 to TRBJ2-7; 7 bases are shared with TRBD2. Germline V gene sequence: CDR1 SGHTA, CDR2 FQGNSA. The CDR3 has 15 amino acids. Trimming at V came to 5 bases and at J to 0 bases, leaving 7 bases not matched to a gene.